This TCR beta chain was observed in a study of cytomegalovirus exposure and HLA in healthy donors. Notes on the study in general: The study reported that TCR beta sequences accurately predicted HLA-A and HLA-B alleles in most subjects. Sequencing likely produced, as an artifact, a cluster of highly shared sequence variants. A classifier reportedly called cytomegalovirus status with high sensitivity and specificity.

Primers included in the PCR were 60 Vbeta and 13 Jbeta primers. The data were produced by immunoSEQ multiplex PCR, yet TCRdb's version contains in-frame clones alone and is incomplete. Here the sample spans around 100,000 clones, roughly 80% being singletons. Concerning this clone: Its antigen is unknown. The germline gene is not matched at one end of the junction; a read error may be the cause.

Germline-derived CDR1 and CDR2 are ENHRY and SYGVKD. This CDR3 region has 13 residues. Sequenced: PBMCs. The chain couples TRBV10-3 to TRBJ1-4; TRBD1 is a possible D gene (6 bases). This clonotype was obtained from a man in his fifties in good health and CMV-seropositive. CDR3 sequence (DNA): TGTGCCATCAGTGCCACAGGGAATGAAGAACTGTTTTTT. Translating it yields CAISATGNEELFF.